This paragraph covers one TCR beta chain sequence. In this sample, this clonotype turned up a few times. This receptor's antigen is unknown. No base quality information exists; no much larger clone differs at one position. These data come from a study of CD8 T cells in ankylosing spondylitis (dated by TCRdb to 2017 to 2019). The study in broad terms: To find TCR variants linked to disease, the study profiled T cell receptor beta repertoires in ankylosing spondylitis patients and healthy donors. Peripheral blood samples were taken, and synovial fluid was additionally collected from ankylosing spondylitis patients. The whole study cohort included roughly 110 healthy donors and 25 ankylosing spondylitis patients. The study at large found these results: Some motif variants had previously been reported in the synovial fluid and blood of reactive arthritis patients, which suggests shared mechanisms of disease initiation. The disease-linked clones were reported as significantly enriched in matched synovial fluid samples from ankylosing spondylitis patients. In peripheral blood, the disease-linked clones were found at relatively low frequencies and had a CD8+ phenotype. A TCR beta motif of several highly homologous amino acid variants appeared characteristic of blood from ankylosing spondylitis patients.

Reads for this sample came from an Illumina HiSeq 2500. Quantitative 5'-RACE with molecular barcodes was used to prepare TCR beta libraries. Per the authors' processing: To identify disease-linked TCR variants, a new computational method was used, one built on a probabilistic model of VDJ rearrangement. TCRdb passed the public sequencing reads through fastp at Q25 and MiXCR, retaining productive beta sequences. Identical CDR3 protein sequences are pooled into one entry, listed with their most common genes and DNA. These V and J calls derive from TCRdb rather than the authors' analysis. The sample table lists 250,000 to 350,000 distinct CDR3 sequences, roughly 20% of them with a count of one. Jointly, the top ten make up around 3.2% of the sample. The sequence derives from a female donor with ankylosing spondylitis or in good health (not recorded which). The specimen was blood, either unsorted or a sorted T cell fraction (not recorded which).

The CDR3 in this case is CASSQLLVAGANVLTF. At the DNA level, the sequence is TGTGCCAGCTCACAACTACTAGTGGCTGGGGCCAACGTCCTGACTTTC. Here the chain combines TRBV18 and TRBJ2-6; the D gene is possibly TRBD2, with 5 bases matching. In the germline V gene, CDR1 corresponds to KGHSH and CDR2 to LQKENI. Cut back by 4 bases and 2 bases, the V and J ends lie 12 bases apart. Counted from cysteine to phenylalanine, this CDR3 has 16 amino acids. CDR3 DNA is the only sequence kept; it has 48 bases, read in frame from the first base.